Presented here are 26 T cell receptor beta chains from one specimen sequenced in a study of T-cell memory formation after mild COVID-19. TCRdb ran MiXCR on the 5' RACE reads and lists one entry per CDR3 protein. This sample has a few hundred thousand distinct CDR3 sequences, with under 25% found just once. Sequencing was carried out using PBMCs or a T cell subset sorted from them (not recorded which). The receptors were gathered from an adult woman who had mild COVID-19 (a few samples of this study predate the infection). Cell type and time point are not known.

V is TRBV7-9 and J is TRBJ2-7, with TRBD1 as a possible D gene (6 bases). CDR1 and CDR2 (germline): SEHNR, FQNEAQ (reference sequence). The V end lost 3 bases, the J end lost 5 bases, and 11 bases lay between the germline ends. CDR3 length: 13 residues. CDR3 coding DNA: TGTGCCAGCAGCTTCCAGGGGATGAACGAGCAGTACTTC. Translated: CASSFQGMNEQYF.

This clonotype occurred a few times. V usage is TRBV20-1 and J usage is TRBJ2-1; D remains ambiguous. V lost 7 bases, J lost 7 bases, and 11 bases lay in between. Germline CDR1 is DFQATT and CDR2 is SNEGSKA (reference sequence). CDR3 length: 11 amino acids. The DNA of the CDR3 is TGCAGTGGGTTTGGCGCGAATGAGCAGTTCTTC. Its protein product is CSGFGANEQFF.

A note on this clonotype: Germline and junction disagree at one end, which may indicate a read error. The chain is built from TRBV7-9 and TRBJ2-7; TRBD1 aligns across 8 bases. CDR1 is SEHNR and CDR2 is FQNEAQ in the germline V gene (reference sequence). The CDR3 is 14 amino acids. The CDR3 region has the DNA TGTGCCACCAGCTCGGGACAGGTGGTCAGCGAGCAGTACTTC. Encoded protein: CATSSGQVVSEQYF.

The chain couples TRBV12-3 or TRBV12-4 to TRBJ2-3, with TRBD2 matching over 7 bases. Losses at the gene ends were 2 bases for V and 1 base for J; bases not matched to a gene: 6. This CDR3 region has 16 residues. CDR3: CASSLYGGGRTDTQYF. CDR3 DNA: TGTGCCAGCAGTTTATACGGGGGAGGGCGCACAGATACGCAGTATTTT.

The rearrangement uses TRBV15 and TRBJ2-1, with D perhaps being TRBD1 or TRBD2 (5 bases each). V gave up 0 bases and J gave up 14 bases, with 17 bases separating them. This CDR3 has 14 amino acids. In germline, CDR1 is LNHNV, CDR2 YYDKDF (reference sequence). The CDR3 sequence: CATSRDPGTPVKFF. For the CDR3, the DNA is TGTGCCACCAGCAGAGATCCGGGGACCCCCGTTAAGTTCTTC.

This clonotype was found a few times. The gene calls are TRBV5-6 and TRBJ2-1; 9 nucleotides line up with TRBD2. This CDR3 has 16 residues. Trimming at V came to 2 bases and at J to 4 bases, leaving 7 bases not matched to a gene. Per the germline V gene, CDR1 is SGHDT and CDR2 is YYEEEE. CDR3 bases: TGTGCCAGCAGCTTCATGGCTAGCGGGGATTACAATGAGCAGTTCTTC. Translated: CASSFMASGDYNEQFF.

The rearrangement joins TRBV12-3 or TRBV12-4 to TRBJ2-2, with a tentative D call TRBD1 (6 bases). The V gene lost 4 bases and the J gene lost 6 bases, with 9 bases spanning the gap. The CDR3 extends over 13 amino acids. The CDR3 DNA reads TGTGCCAGCAGTTCACAGGGTCCCGGGGAGCTGTTTTTT. Translating it yields CASSSQGPGELFF.

This chain links TRBV27 with TRBJ1-2; 8 bases align to TRBD1. The CDR3 contains 13 residues. Germline loops: CDR1 MNHEY, CDR2 SMNVEV (reference sequence). The trim removed 8 bases at V and 4 bases at J, leaving 6 bases unmatched. The CDR3, as DNA: TGTGCCAGCCAGGGGGCAGGGGTCTATGGCTACACCTTC. Amino acids: CASQGAGVYGYTF.

There are a few counts of this clonotype. V usage is TRBV20-1 and J usage is TRBJ1-2; 7 nucleotides align to TRBD1. CDR1 and CDR2 from the germline V gene are DFQATT and SNEGSKA (reference sequence). This CDR3 is built from 12 residues. V gave up 5 bases and J gave up 3 bases; unmatched junction bases: 3. The CDR3 coding sequence is TGCAGTGCTCCGACAGGGTACTATGGCTACACCTTC. Translation: CSAPTGYYGYTF.

The chain recombines TRBV5-1 with TRBJ2-1; TRBD1 or TRBD2 may be the D gene (5 bases each). The V end was cut by 4 bases, the J end by 9 bases, with 11 bases between. Germline V gene sequence: CDR1 SGHRS, CDR2 YFSETQ. This CDR3 is 12 amino acids long. This chain's CDR3 is CASSTGGGEQFF. For the CDR3, the DNA is TGCGCCAGCAGCACAGGTGGGGGTGAGCAGTTCTTC.

In its sample, this clonotype was seen many times. This chain joins TRBV7-9 and TRBJ2-7; 7 bases match TRBD2. There are 14 residues in the CDR3. Trimming at V came to 7 bases and at J to 6 bases, leaving 12 bases not matched to a gene. CDR1 and CDR2 (germline): SEHNR, FQNEAQ (reference sequence). This CDR3 reads CASTPWEGPSEQYF. CDR3 bases: TGTGCCAGCACCCCGTGGGAGGGGCCCAGCGAGCAGTACTTC.

This chain links TRBV20-1 with TRBJ1-5; unclear D gene. Germline V CDR1 and CDR2: DFQATT, SNEGSKA (reference sequence). V lost 0 bases and J lost 5, with 5 bases in between. The CDR3 loop spans 12 amino acids. The CDR3 is CSAREEDQPQHF. The CDR3 DNA sequence: TGCAGTGCTAGAGAAGAAGATCAGCCCCAGCATTTT.

This clonotype was counted a few times. Germline is not matched at one junction end, which may reflect a read error. The chain joins TRBV5-6 to TRBJ2-3; 8 bases are shared with TRBD2. The CDR3 is 13 residues long. Germline V lookup: CDR1 SGHDT, CDR2 YYEEEE. CDR3 loop: CASSENPGLERGF. As DNA, the CDR3 is TGTGCCAGCAGCGAAAACCCGGGACTAGAGAGAGGATTT.

V usage is TRBV6-2 or TRBV6-3 and J usage is TRBJ2-3, with 7 bases fitting TRBD2. The junction had 11 bases not matched to a gene; V was cut back by 6 bases and J by 5 bases. This CDR3 has 15 amino acids. Per germline, CDR1 MNHEY and CDR2 SVGEGT. CDR3 sequence (DNA): TGTGCCAGCAGAAAGACTAGCACGAGTGGAGATACGCAGTATTTT. As protein: CASRKTSTSGDTQYF.

This clonotype was recorded a few times. The chain carries TRBV5-1 and TRBJ1-1; D is perhaps TRBD1 (5 bases). The V end was cut by 4 bases, the J end by 1 base, with 17 bases between. The CDR3 runs 16 residues. Germline V gene lookup returns CDR1 SGHRS and CDR2 YFSETQ. CDR3 sequence reads: CASSRTVGQGNTEAFF. The CDR3 DNA reads TGCGCCAGCAGCCGTACCGTGGGGCAGGGGAACACTGAAGCTTTCTTT.

The table lists this clonotype with a few counts. The chain recombines TRBV9 with TRBJ2-1; perhaps TRBD2 as D (5 bases). V gave up 3 bases and J gave up 4 bases, with 17 bases separating them. This CDR3 has 16 residues. Germline V gene sequence: CDR1 SGDLS, CDR2 YYNGEE. The CDR3 reads CASSATRGTTYNEQFF. The CDR3 DNA sequence: TGTGCCAGCAGCGCCACTCGGGGTACGACTTACAATGAGCAGTTCTTC. Full variable domain (outside the CDR3, taken from reference TRBV9 and TRBJ2-1): DSGVTQTPKHLITATGQRVTLRCSPRSGDLSVYWYQQSLDQGLQFLIQYYNGEERAKGNILERFSAQQFPDLHSELNLSSLELGDSALYFCASSATRGTTYNEQFFGPGTRLTVL.

This clonotype was observed once. One end of the junction does not line up with germline, which may come from a read error. V usage is TRBV14 and J usage is TRBJ2-1, with D possibly TRBD1 on 6 matching bases. The CDR3 has 15 residues. Looked up from germline, CDR1 is SGHDN and CDR2 is FVKESK. The DNA for the CDR3 is TGTGCCAGCAGCCAAATGGGGGCGCGGTACAGTGAGCAGTTCTTC. Its protein is CASSQMGARYSEQFF.

The chain recombines TRBV6-5 with TRBJ1-1; D call uncertain. The CDR3 contains 13 residues. The V gene's germline CDR1 is MNHEY and CDR2 SVGAGI. V was shortened by 6 bases and J by 0 bases, with 8 bases between the two germline ends. The CDR3 is CASRGSVNTEAFF. CDR3 in DNA: TGTGCCAGCAGAGGAAGCGTGAACACTGAAGCTTTCTTT.

This clonotype was counted a few times. V is TRBV5-1 and J is TRBJ1-2, with D unclear. Germline loops: CDR1 SGHRS, CDR2 YFSETQ. CDR3 length equals 14 residues. V lost 0 bases, J lost 7 bases, and 13 bases lay in between. DNA for the CDR3: TGCGCCAGCAGCTTGGACCTATTGCGTGGTGGCTACACCTTC. This translates into CASSLDLLRGGYTF.

This chain links TRBV4-1 with TRBJ2-7; 11 bases line up with TRBD1. Germline V lookup: CDR1 MGHRA, CDR2 YSYEKL. CDR3 size: 13 residues. J gave up 5 bases and V 8 bases, and 5 bases lay outside the gene matches. CDR3 nucleotides: TGCGCCAGCGCGGGACAGGGGGTCCACGAGCAGTACTTC. This gives the protein CASAGQGVHEQYF.

The chain uses TRBV29-1 and TRBJ1-1; D gene ambiguous. The CDR3 is 13 amino acids. CDR1 SQVTM and CDR2 ANQGSEA come from the germline V gene. Trimming cost V 6 bases and J 0 bases, with 11 bases left between them. The CDR3 region is CSVVGRLNTEAFF. CDR3 nucleotides: TGCAGCGTCGTAGGACGGTTGAACACTGAAGCTTTCTTT.

This clonotype turned up a few times. J is TRBJ2-7 and V is TRBV12-3 or TRBV12-4, with D possibly TRBD2 on 6 matching bases. The CDR3 spans 15 residues. Between the trimmed V and J ends, which lost 3 bases and 3 bases, there was a span of 15 bases. CDR3 region: CASSFYHPGGYEQYF. Here the CDR3 DNA reads TGTGCCAGCAGTTTCTATCACCCCGGGGGCTACGAGCAGTACTTC.

V and J are TRBV6-5 and TRBJ2-1; 7 bases are a match to TRBD1. The CDR3 extends over 13 amino acids. V dropped 6 bases and J dropped 8; count of bases not matched to a gene: 7. The V gene's germline CDR1 is MNHEY and CDR2 SVGAGI. The CDR3 protein is CASRPDRAHEQFF. The CDR3 coding sequence is TGTGCCAGCAGGCCCGACAGGGCCCATGAGCAGTTCTTC.

This clonotype was seen repeatedly, ten times or more. The rearrangement uses TRBV15 and TRBJ1-4, with D possibly matching TRBD1 (5 bases). This CDR3 is 16 amino acids long. With 0 bases removed from V and 6 bases from J, the gap between germline ends came to 14 bases. Germline assignment: CDR1 LNHNV and CDR2 YYDKDF (reference sequence). CDR3 in amino acids: CATSRDKGQWDEKLFF. The CDR3 bases are TGTGCCACCAGCAGAGATAAGGGGCAGTGGGATGAAAAACTGTTTTTT.

The table lists this clonotype with a few counts. The chain links TRBV11-1 to TRBJ2-7, with D uncertain. The germline V and J ends were trimmed by 4 bases and 5 bases, with 24 bases remaining between them. The CDR3 is 17 amino acids. Germline V CDR1 and CDR2: SGHAT, FQDESV (reference sequence). The chain's CDR3 is CASSSQRFGRKENEQYF. DNA for the CDR3: TGTGCCAGCAGCTCTCAAAGGTTTGGCCGAAAAGAAAACGAGCAGTACTTC.

The sample holds many counts of this clonotype. CDR3 residues: CASSVVDLSYNEQFF. CDR3 nucleotide sequence: TGTGCCAGCAGCGTAGTTGACCTTTCCTACAATGAGCAGTTCTTC. The chain uses TRBV9 and TRBJ2-1; D ambiguous. CDR1 SGDLS and CDR2 YYNGEE come from the germline V gene. CDR3 length: 15 residues. Trimming left V 0 bases short and J 1 base short, with 8 bases between. The whole variable domain, remainder taken from reference TRBV9 and TRBJ2-1, is DSGVTQTPKHLITATGQRVTLRCSPRSGDLSVYWYQQSLDQGLQFLIQYYNGEERAKGNILERFSAQQFPDLHSELNLSSLELGDSALYFCASSVVDLSYNEQFFGPGTRLTVL.